The TCR beta chain under discussion was sequenced for a study of CD8+ T cells in alopecia areata. Extraction of RNA preceded its reverse transcription into cDNA, which served as the sequencing template. The data were produced by immunoSEQ multiplex PCR, yet TCRdb's version contains in-frame clones alone and is incomplete. Of 150,000 to 200,000 clones listed, around 57% are singletons. Germline V gene lookup returns CDR1 SQVTM and CDR2 ANQGSEA. After removal of 7 bases from V and 5 bases from J, the junction contained 7 bases not matched to a gene. The CDR3 runs to 12 residues. Study observations and caveats: Higher clonality than in normal scalp was seen in lesional scalp, especially alopecia totalis/universalis. Scalp sequencing captures resident alphabeta T cells of normal skin too. With patients, TCR sharing proved less clear than in mice, a difference possibly related to HLA.

A few counts support this clone. The target antigen is unknown. The sequencing sample was made of CD4+ T cells sorted from blood. V usage is TRBV29-1 and J usage is TRBJ1-2, with 7 bases matching TRBD1. The sequence came from a human donor in good health. The CDR3 protein is CSGWAGGYGYTF. CDR3 sequence (DNA): TGCAGCGGATGGGCAGGGGGATATGGCTACACCTTC.